A single T cell receptor (beta chain) is shown here with its context. In the original workflow: From reference gene primer amplification, estimates of nucleated cell counts were derived. TCRdb keeps only in-frame clones here, not all; method: immunoSEQ multiplex PCR. The V and J calls and clone size were taken over from that table, and D and trimming were inferred from the DNA. The table records some 150,000 clones, more than 80% of them present only once. This record comes from a study of blood T cell repertoires in COVID-19. Study overall: The origin of the acute and convalescent COVID-19 samples was the United States, Italy and Spain. Sources were T cells, B-cell-depleted T cells, or PBMCs; the material itself was cDNA or gDNA.

The CDR3 totals 15 residues. Sample: peripheral blood. This receptor was obtained from a human donor with acute or convalescent COVID-19. The donor label of this sample is uncertain. The chain recombines TRBV21-1 with TRBJ1-4; no check of the table's D call, TRBD1, against the DNA was made. TRBV21-1 is tagged as a pseudogene. CDR3 nucleotide sequence: TGTGCCAGCGAGGGGCAGGGGCCGACTAATGAAAAACTGTTTTTT. This codes for CASEGQGPTNEKLFF.